Following are 5 T cell receptor beta chains from one sample sequenced in a study of T-cell memory formation after mild COVID-19. Each CDR3 protein is one row after TCRdb ran MiXCR on the 5' RACE reads. The sample contains roughly 600,000 distinct CDR3 sequences, roughly 18% of which appear only once. The sequencing sample was made of PBMCs or a T cell subset sorted from them (not recorded which). These receptors were taken from an adult woman who had mild COVID-19 (a few samples of this study predate the infection). Cell type and time point are not known.

This rearrangement joins TRBV11-2 to TRBJ2-1, with TRBD2 identical over 14 bases. Germline V CDR1 and CDR2: SGHAT, FQNNGV. The CDR3 totals 15 residues. Trimming took 6 bases from V and 9 from J; bases not matched to a gene: 7. CDR3 bases: TGTGCCAGCAGAAATACGGGGACTAGCGGGGGTGAGCAGTTCTTC. It encodes CASRNTGTSGGEQFF.

This clonotype is medium-sized (0.01 to 0.1%) within its sample. This sequence joins TRBV29-1 and TRBJ2-5, with TRBD1 matching over 8 bases. Germline CDR1 and CDR2: SQVTM and ANQGSEA. This CDR3 has 14 amino acids. Trimming cost V 6 bases and J 5 bases; bases outside gene matches: 11. The CDR3 spells CSVRETGVLETQYF. The CDR3 bases are TGCAGCGTACGTGAGACAGGGGTTTTGGAGACCCAGTACTTC.

The sample holds a few counts of this clonotype. J is TRBJ2-7 and V is TRBV15; D unclear. CDR1 and CDR2 (germline): LNHNV, YYDKDF (reference sequence). The CDR3 totals 13 residues. Trimming pared 3 bases from V and 3 bases from J, leaving 9 bases between. Written as DNA, the CDR3 is TGTGCCACCAGCAGCGGTACCTACTACGAGCAGTACTTC. The encoded protein is CATSSGTYYEQYF.

The chain couples TRBV29-1 to TRBJ2-1, with TRBD2 as a possible D gene (5 bases). This CDR3 comprises 17 residues. Deletions cut 8 bases from V and 8 bases from J, with 31 bases between. Per the germline V gene, CDR1 is SQVTM and CDR2 is ANQGSEA. The CDR3 is CSLERPSHTGIPDEQFF. The CDR3 DNA reads as TGCAGCTTGGAGCGGCCTAGCCACACCGGAATACCTGATGAGCAGTTCTTC.

The chain employs TRBV25-1 and TRBJ2-3; D perhaps matches TRBD2 (5 bases). This CDR3 comprises 13 residues. Germline V CDR1 and CDR2: MGHDK, SYGVNS. V gave up 7 bases and J gave up 1 base, with 9 bases separating them. This CDR3 reads CASTTGGTDTQYF. The CDR3 DNA reads TGTGCCAGCACAACCGGGGGCACAGATACGCAGTATTTT.